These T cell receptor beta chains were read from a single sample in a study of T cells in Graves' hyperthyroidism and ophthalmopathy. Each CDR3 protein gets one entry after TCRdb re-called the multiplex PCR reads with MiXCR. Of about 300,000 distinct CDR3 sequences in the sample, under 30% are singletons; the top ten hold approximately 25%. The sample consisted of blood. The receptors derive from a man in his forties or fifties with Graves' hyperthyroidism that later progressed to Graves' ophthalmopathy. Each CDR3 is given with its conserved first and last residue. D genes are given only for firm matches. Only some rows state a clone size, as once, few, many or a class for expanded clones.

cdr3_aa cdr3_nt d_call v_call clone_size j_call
CASSRGGLAGYNEQFF TGTGCCAGCAGCCGAGGGGGACTAGCGGGGTACAATGAGCAGTTCTTC TRBD2 TRBV2 NA TRBJ2-1
CAISESPGGRRSYEQYF TGTGCCATCAGTGAATCCCCAGGGGGTCGCCGCTCCTACGAGCAGTACTTC TRBD1 TRBV10-3 NA TRBJ2-7
CASAADTRLSYEQYF TGTGCTAGTGCCGCGGACACCAGACTCTCCTACGAGCAGTACTTC NA TRBV12-5 many TRBJ2-7
CACQRVDRVNYGYTF TGTGCCTGCCAACGCGTGGACAGGGTGAACTATGGCTACACCTTC TRBD1 TRBV30 many TRBJ1-2
CASGTSGRQETQYF TGTGCCAGTGGGACTAGCGGGCGACAAGAGACCCAGTACTTC TRBD2 TRBV6-2/TRBV6-3 NA TRBJ2-5
CASTEGGQSYNSPLHF TGTGCCAGCACCGAGGGGGGGCAGTCCTATAATTCACCCCTCCACTTT NA TRBV12-3/TRBV12-4 many TRBJ1-6
CASSTPTGQDSNQPQHF TGTGCCAGTAGTACGCCTACCGGACAGGATAGCAATCAGCCCCAGCATTTT TRBD1 TRBV19 many TRBJ1-5
CASSQDLEGTPLHF TGTGCCAGCAGCCAAGATCTTGAGGGAACACCCCTCCACTTT NA TRBV14 many TRBJ1-6
CASSYSLGHFSGRRYEQYF TGTGCCAGCAGTTACTCCCTGGGACACTTTAGCGGGCGACGCTACGAGCAGTACTTC NA TRBV6-2/TRBV6-3 NA TRBJ2-7
CASSRTSGSPDTQYF TGTGCCAGTAGTCGGACTAGCGGGAGCCCAGATACGCAGTATTTT TRBD2 TRBV19 NA TRBJ2-3
CASSSGPVRETQYF TGTGCCAGCAGTTCCGGGCCAGTACGGGAGACCCAGTACTTC NA TRBV28 many TRBJ2-5
CASSLQGIEQYF TGTGCCAGCAGCTTACAGGGTATCGAGCAGTACTTC NA TRBV7-2 many TRBJ2-7
CASLPRGLFTEAFF TGTGCCAGTCTCCCCAGGGGGCTGTTCACTGAAGCTTTCTTT TRBD1 TRBV12-3/TRBV12-4 many TRBJ1-1
CASSPTGPNTGELFF TGTGCCAGCAGTCCTACGGGACCGAACACCGGGGAGCTGTTTTTT NA TRBV12-3/TRBV12-4 medium-sized TRBJ2-2
CSASVRGVGYTEAFF TGCAGTGCCTCGGTGCGGGGAGTCGGGTACACTGAAGCTTTCTTT NA TRBV20-1 once TRBJ1-1
CASSGGEKYQPQHF TGTGCCAGCAGCGGAGGGGAGAAATATCAGCCCCAGCATTTT NA TRBV3-1 NA TRBJ1-5
CASSLTPGGDQPQHF TGTGCCAGTAGTCTGACACCGGGAGGGGATCAGCCCCAGCATTTT NA TRBV19 NA TRBJ1-5
CASSSLAGHYEQYF TGCGCCAGCAGCTCTTTAGCGGGGCACTACGAGCAGTACTTC TRBD2 TRBV5-1 many TRBJ2-7
CASESHQAGAYEQYF TGTGCCAGCGAGAGTCATCAAGCGGGAGCGTACGAGCAGTACTTC TRBD2 TRBV6-2/TRBV6-3 NA TRBJ2-7
CASSWGQPNQPQHF TGCGCCAGCAGCTGGGGACAGCCAAATCAGCCCCAGCATTTT TRBD1 TRBV5-1 many TRBJ1-5
CSASARKKNYEQYF TGCAGTGCTAGTGCCAGGAAGAAAAACTACGAGCAGTACTTC NA TRBV20-1 many TRBJ2-7
CASRRGQGNEAFF TGTGCCAGCAGACGGGGACAGGGCAATGAAGCTTTCTTT TRBD1 TRBV6-1 NA TRBJ1-1
CASGPGQNTEAFF TGTGCTAGTGGCCCGGGACAGAACACTGAAGCTTTCTTT NA TRBV12-5 many TRBJ1-1
CASSVWPSSGNTIYF TGTGCCAGCAGTGTGTGGCCAAGCTCTGGAAACACCATATATTTT NA TRBV12-3/TRBV12-4 NA TRBJ1-3
CASADTGVTEAFF TGTGCCAGCGCCGATACAGGGGTAACTGAAGCTTTCTTT TRBD1 TRBV6-1 NA TRBJ1-1
CSAGLAGVTDTQYF TGCAGCGCTGGGCTAGCGGGAGTAACAGATACGCAGTATTTT TRBD2 TRBV29-1 many TRBJ2-3
CASNLSGDTYEQYF TGTGCCAGCAACTTATCCGGGGACACCTACGAGCAGTACTTC NA TRBV6-1 NA TRBJ2-7
CASITGGPQETQYF TGTGCCAGCATCACAGGGGGTCCTCAAGAGACCCAGTACTTC TRBD1 TRBV3-1 many TRBJ2-5
CASSSRDGIYEQYF TGTGCCAGCAGCTCTAGGGACGGGATCTACGAGCAGTACTTC NA TRBV6-5 many TRBJ2-7
CASGRHPYTEAFF TGTGCTAGTGGGAGACACCCCTACACTGAAGCTTTCTTT NA TRBV12-5 NA TRBJ1-1
CASSTTTGQETQYF TGTGCCAGCAGTACCACGACTGGGCAAGAGACCCAGTACTTC NA TRBV6-5 many TRBJ2-5